Listed below are T cell receptor beta chains from one sample, sequenced in a study of blood T cells in healthy people across ages. TCRdb called the 5' RACE reads again in MiXCR, with one record for every CDR3 protein. The data show 800,000 to 1,000,000 distinct CDR3 sequences, around 48% seen once. Sequencing was done on a sample of blood. The origin of the receptors is a young man in good health. The CDR3 runs from the conserved cysteine through the conserved F or W. Fields, in order: D gene, clone size, V gene, J gene, CDR3 protein, CDR3 DNA. The D gene is left open where the match is weak. Clone size is not always given. Where it is, it says once, few, many or a class for expanded clones.

>.|.|TRBV6-2/TRBV6-3|TRBJ2-7
CASSYGLALYEQYF
TGTGCCAGCAGTTACGGGTTAGCTTTATACGAGCAGTACTTC
>.|few|TRBV20-1|TRBJ2-1
CSARDLAGSYNEQFF
TGCAGTGCTAGAGATCTTGCAGGGTCCTACAATGAGCAGTTCTTC
>TRBD1|.|TRBV15|TRBJ1-4
CATSTPGQFNEKLFF
TGTGCCACCAGCACCCCGGGACAGTTTAATGAAAAACTGTTTTTT
>.|.|TRBV29-1|TRBJ1-5
CSVTREGQPQHF
TGCAGCGTTACCCGGGAGGGACAGCCCCAGCATTTT
>.|few|TRBV4-1|TRBJ1-5
CASSWRESNQPQHF
TGCGCCAGCAGCTGGAGGGAGAGCAATCAGCCCCAGCATTTT
>.|.|TRBV9|TRBJ1-1
CASSVGQSEAFF
TGTGCCAGCAGCGTAGGTCAGTCTGAAGCTTTCTTT
>.|few|TRBV20-1|TRBJ1-2
CSARGDTVNYGYTF
TGCAGTGCTAGAGGGGACACCGTAAACTATGGCTACACCTTC
>.|.|TRBV27|TRBJ1-5
CASSLFSPPSNQPQHF
TGTGCCAGCAGTTTATTTTCTCCCCCTAGCAATCAGCCCCAGCATTTT
>TRBD2|.|TRBV6-1|TRBJ2-1
CASSLREWGLAGGGNEQFF
TGTGCCAGCAGTCTGAGGGAGTGGGGATTAGCGGGAGGTGGGAATGAGCAGTTCTTC
>TRBD1|.|TRBV5-1|TRBJ2-1
CASSVRQGGYNEQFF
TGCGCCAGCAGCGTACGACAGGGTGGCTACAATGAGCAGTTCTTC
>TRBD1|.|TRBV7-9|TRBJ2-3
CASSFATGQLDTQYF
TGTGCCAGCAGCTTCGCGACAGGGCAATTGGATACGCAGTATTTT
>TRBD1|.|TRBV4-2|TRBJ1-1
CASSQGTGGYTEAFF
TGTGCCAGCAGCCAGGGAACAGGGGGCTACACTGAAGCTTTCTTT
>.|.|TRBV20-1|TRBJ2-4
CSANGQNQLAKNIQYF
TGCAGTGCAAACGGACAGAATCAACTAGCCAAAAACATTCAGTACTTC
>TRBD2|.|TRBV6-1|TRBJ2-3
CASSASGGASDTQYF
TGTGCCAGCAGTGCTAGCGGGGGGGCTTCAGATACGCAGTATTTT
>.|.|TRBV6-5|TRBJ2-3
CASSYSPAGSTDTQYF
TGTGCCAGCAGTTACTCTCCAGCGGGTAGCACAGATACGCAGTATTTT
>TRBD2|.|TRBV9|TRBJ2-2
CASSVASSGGSTGELFF
TGTGCCAGCAGCGTAGCTTCGAGCGGGGGTAGCACCGGGGAGCTGTTTTTT
>.|.|TRBV4-1|TRBJ1-2
CASSQDPAVNYDYTF
TGCGCCAGCAGCCAAGATCCGGCAGTGAACTATGACTACACCTTC
>.|few|TRBV6-5|TRBJ2-1
CASSYSKGYNEQFF
TGTGCCAGCAGTTATTCCAAAGGGTACAATGAGCAGTTCTTC
>TRBD1|.|TRBV27|TRBJ2-1
CASSFGTGVYNEQFF
TGTGCCAGCAGTTTCGGGACAGGGGTCTACAATGAGCAGTTCTTC
>.|.|TRBV29-1|TRBJ2-5
CSVLMDPGYQETQYF
TGCAGCGTCCTGATGGACCCTGGGTACCAAGAGACCCAGTACTTC
>.|.|TRBV29-1|TRBJ1-2
CSVEDTGPYGYTF
TGCAGCGTTGAAGATACGGGGCCGTATGGCTACACCTTC
>.|.|TRBV7-9|TRBJ1-1
CASSPDPGLMNTEAFF
TGTGCCAGCAGCCCCGACCCGGGACTGATGAACACTGAAGCTTTCTTT
>.|.|TRBV27|TRBJ1-2
CASSGKGGNGYTF
TGTGCCAGCAGTGGGAAAGGGGGTAATGGCTACACCTTC
>.|once|TRBV7-2|TRBJ2-3
CASMLLGTDTQYF
TGTGCCAGCATGCTACTAGGCACAGATACGCAGTATTTT
>TRBD1|.|TRBV12-3/TRBV12-4|TRBJ1-4
CASSPTGYEEKLFF
TGTGCCAGCAGTCCGACAGGGTACGAAGAAAAACTGTTTTTT
>TRBD1|.|TRBV20-1|TRBJ1-5
CSATTGQGNQPQHF
TGCAGTGCTACCACGGGACAGGGTAATCAGCCCCAGCATTTT
>TRBD2|.|TRBV4-2|TRBJ2-3
CASSQDRERGPNTDTQYF
TGTGCCAGCAGCCAAGATAGGGAGCGGGGGCCAAACACAGATACGCAGTATTTT
>.|.|TRBV7-9|TRBJ2-5
CASSFRYQETQYF
TGTGCCAGCAGCTTTCGCTACCAAGAGACCCAGTACTTC
>.|.|TRBV2|TRBJ2-3
CASSGQGSSTDTQYF
TGTGCCAGCAGCGGACAAGGGTCTAGCACAGATACGCAGTATTTT
>.|.|TRBV7-9|TRBJ1-5
CASSLDGYQPQHF
TGTGCCAGCAGCTTAGACGGATATCAGCCCCAGCATTTT
>TRBD2|many|TRBV5-1|TRBJ2-3
CASSLETSGGTDTQYF
TGCGCCAGCAGCTTGGAGACTAGCGGGGGCACAGATACGCAGTATTTT
>TRBD1|.|TRBV7-2|TRBJ2-7
CASSFGGTGGEQYF
TGTGCCAGCAGCTTCGGCGGGACAGGTGGCGAGCAGTACTTC
>.|.|TRBV20-1|TRBJ2-7
CSAIRGTYEQYF
TGCAGTGCTATTAGGGGGACGTACGAGCAGTACTTC
>.|.|TRBV7-9|TRBJ2-3
CASSLGLQGADTQYF
TGTGCCAGCAGCTTAGGTTTACAGGGAGCAGATACGCAGTATTTT
>.|.|TRBV28|TRBJ1-1
CASSLWAGDTEAFF
TGTGCCAGCAGTTTATGGGCAGGGGATACTGAAGCTTTCTTT
>.|.|TRBV5-1|TRBJ1-1
CAGRVSNTEAFF
TGCGCCGGCCGTGTATCCAACACTGAAGCTTTCTTT
>.|.|TRBV7-9|TRBJ1-5
CASSCVSVQGVGHF
TGTGCCAGCAGCTGCGTATCTGTTCAGGGTGTGGGGCATTTT
>.|many|TRBV27|TRBJ1-6
CASLGGAGNSPLHF
TGTGCCAGCCTCGGGGGGGCTGGTAATTCACCCCTCCACTTT
>TRBD1|.|TRBV5-1|TRBJ1-4
CASSLETGAGQKLFF
TGCGCCAGCAGCCTAGAGACAGGGGCGGGACAAAAACTGTTTTTT
>TRBD1|.|TRBV28|TRBJ2-5
CASSSGGWETQYF
TGTGCCAGCAGTTCAGGGGGCTGGGAGACCCAGTACTTC
>.|many|TRBV7-8|TRBJ2-1
CASSPTTGYDEQFF
TGTGCCAGCAGCCCGACCACAGGGTACGATGAGCAGTTCTTC
>TRBD2|.|TRBV6-1|TRBJ2-3
CASSGLGLAGSDTQYF
TGTGCCAGCAGTGGACTGGGACTAGCGGGGTCAGACACGCAGTATTTT
>.|few|TRBV7-9|TRBJ2-4
CASSLGGDIQYF
TGTGCCAGCAGCTTAGGGGGGGACATTCAGTACTTC
>TRBD2|.|TRBV20-1|TRBJ2-7
CSAREGRSYEQYF
TGCAGTGCGAGGGAGGGTCGATCCTACGAGCAGTACTTC
>.|.|TRBV20-1|TRBJ2-5
CSARAHGTITQETQYF
TGCAGTGCTAGAGCCCATGGGACAATCACCCAAGAGACCCAGTACTTC
>.|.|TRBV4-1|TRBJ1-1
CASSRGPTSEAFF
TGCGCCAGCAGCCGGGGACCTACGTCTGAAGCTTTCTTT
>TRBD1|few|TRBV5-1|TRBJ2-7
CASSLGQGDDEQYF
TGCGCCAGCAGCCTTGGACAGGGCGACGACGAGCAGTACTTC
>.|.|TRBV5-1|TRBJ1-1
CASSLAPKPMNTEAFF
TGCGCCAGCAGCTTGGCCCCGAAGCCAATGAACACTGAAGCTTTCTTT
>TRBD1|few|TRBV6-1|TRBJ2-7
CASSATGNSYEQYF
TGTGCCAGCAGTGCGACAGGGAACTCCTACGAGCAGTACTTC
>.|few|TRBV20-1|TRBJ1-5
CSAKGLGAPNQPQHF
TGCAGTGCTAAGGGTCTGGGGGCGCCTAATCAGCCCCAGCATTTT
>.|.|TRBV6-2/TRBV6-3|TRBJ2-7
CASTSGWQTAYEQYF
TGTGCCAGCACCTCCGGTTGGCAGACTGCCTACGAGCAGTACTTC
>.|.|TRBV4-1|TRBJ2-5
CASSQESAIINEQYF
TGCGCCAGCAGCCAAGAGTCGGCCATAATAAATGAGCAGTACTTC